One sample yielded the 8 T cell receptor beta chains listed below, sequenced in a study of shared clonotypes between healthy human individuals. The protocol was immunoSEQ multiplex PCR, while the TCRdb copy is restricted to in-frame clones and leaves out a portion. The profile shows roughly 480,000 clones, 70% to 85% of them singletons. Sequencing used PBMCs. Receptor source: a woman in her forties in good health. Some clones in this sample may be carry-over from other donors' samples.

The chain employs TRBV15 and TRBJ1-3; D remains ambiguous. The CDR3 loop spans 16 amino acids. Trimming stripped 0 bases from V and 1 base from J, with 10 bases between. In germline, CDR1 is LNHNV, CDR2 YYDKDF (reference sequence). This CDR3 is CATSRDRGGSGNTIYF. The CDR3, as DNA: TGTGCCACCAGCAGAGATCGGGGAGGGTCTGGAAACACCATATATTTT.

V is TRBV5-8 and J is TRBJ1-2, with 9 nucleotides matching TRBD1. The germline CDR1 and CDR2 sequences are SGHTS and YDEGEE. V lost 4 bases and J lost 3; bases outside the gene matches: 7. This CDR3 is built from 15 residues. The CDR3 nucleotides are TGTGCCAGCAGCCCTACAGGGGGCGAGGACTATGGCTACACCTTC. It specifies CASSPTGGEDYGYTF.

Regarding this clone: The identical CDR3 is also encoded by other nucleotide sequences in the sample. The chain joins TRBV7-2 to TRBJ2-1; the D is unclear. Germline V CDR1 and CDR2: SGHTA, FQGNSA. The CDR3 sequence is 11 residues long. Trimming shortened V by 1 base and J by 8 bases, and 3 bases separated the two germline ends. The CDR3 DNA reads TGTGCCAGCAGCTTAGTTCATGAGCAGTTCTTC. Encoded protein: CASSLVHEQFF.

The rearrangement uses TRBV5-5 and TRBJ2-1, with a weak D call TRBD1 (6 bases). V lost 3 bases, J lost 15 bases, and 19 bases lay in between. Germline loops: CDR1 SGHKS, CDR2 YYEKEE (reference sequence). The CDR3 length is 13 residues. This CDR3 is CASSSGLQGWVFF. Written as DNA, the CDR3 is TGTGCCAGCAGCTCGGGGTTGCAGGGGTGGGTGTTCTTC.

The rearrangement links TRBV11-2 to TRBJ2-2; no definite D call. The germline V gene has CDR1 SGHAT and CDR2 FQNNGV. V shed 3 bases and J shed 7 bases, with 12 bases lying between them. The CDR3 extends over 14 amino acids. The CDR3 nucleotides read TGTGCCAGCAGCTTTCAAGGGAACGGCGGGGAGCTGTTTTTT. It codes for CASSFQGNGGELFF.

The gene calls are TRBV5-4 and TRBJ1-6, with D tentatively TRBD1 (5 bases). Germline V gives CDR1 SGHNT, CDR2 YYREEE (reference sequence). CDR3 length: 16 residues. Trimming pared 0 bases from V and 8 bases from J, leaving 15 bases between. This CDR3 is CASSLGARGVDSPLHF. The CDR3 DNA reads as TGTGCCAGCAGCTTGGGGGCCCGGGGGGTGGATTCACCCCTCCACTTT.

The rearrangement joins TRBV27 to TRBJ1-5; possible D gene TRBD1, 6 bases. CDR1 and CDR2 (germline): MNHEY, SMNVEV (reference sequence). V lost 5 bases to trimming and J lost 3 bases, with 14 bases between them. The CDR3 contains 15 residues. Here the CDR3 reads CASSPLDRDNQPQHF. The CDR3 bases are TGTGCCAGCAGTCCCCTGGACAGAGACAATCAGCCCCAGCATTTT.

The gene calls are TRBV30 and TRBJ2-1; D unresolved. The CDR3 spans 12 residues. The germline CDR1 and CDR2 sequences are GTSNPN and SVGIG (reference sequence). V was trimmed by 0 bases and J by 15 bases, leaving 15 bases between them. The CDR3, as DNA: TGTGCCTGGAGTGTACTTACAACCTCTCCGTTCTTC. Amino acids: CAWSVLTTSPFF.